This TCR beta chain was sequenced during a study of shared clonotypes between healthy human individuals (dated by TCRdb to between 2020 and 2021). The study in broad terms: Three men and a couple of women, aged 18 to 49 years, made up the cohort. To estimate repertoire size and how much clonotypes are shared between individuals, the study performed deep sequencing of blood TCR repertoires from 4 to 6 healthy adults. Libraries were prepared and TCR repertoires were sequenced by different laboratories using diverse techniques, in order to increase sequencing depth and limit assay-specific biases. Between about 0.94 and 10 billion PBMCs per donor were obtained by leukapheresis. Paper-wide results and their limitations: Based on pairwise subsampling, the degree of clonotype sharing among donors was expected to be affected by sequencing depth. Sampling was restricted to blood, and TCR repertoires in tissues likely differ from the TCR repertoires found in blood. The genetic and exposure-history diversity represented was limited by the small number of donors.

TCR CDR3 regions were amplified from genomic DNA by multiplex PCR using the deep immunoSEQ assay. Genomic DNA extracted from each cell subset was distributed evenly over all wells of several immunoSEQ 96-well plates, and each plate served as one replicate. For unsorted PBMC, around 0.3 ug genomic DNA, equal to around 30,000 T cell genomes, was loaded into each replicate PCR. Unsorted PBMC genomic DNA was sequenced across ten immunoSEQ deep assay plates. The purified libraries were quantified using a Qubit 3.0 fluorometer, sized with a Bioanalyzer 2100, and then quantified again using the KAPA Library Quantification kit. Every immunoSEQ 96-well plate was sequenced on a dedicated single-read 150-cycle Illumina NextSeq 550 flow cell. The study's processing was this. Because only junctional sequences without quality scores were contained in the immunoSEQ output, filtering matching that applied to full-length reads could not be performed. Sequences were annotated with PyIR, a Python wrapper for IgBLAST v1.9, using IMGT germline references to assign V/J genes and CDR3. Reads were removed for weak V/J assignments (E-value above 1e-6), missing CDR3, stop codons, out-of-frame junctions, or ambiguous translated residues. V3J clonotypes were defined as sequences sharing the same inferred V gene, J gene, and CDR3 amino acid sequence. Percentage overlap between repertoires was computed as shared unique clonotypes divided by the size of the smaller repertoire. Three approaches were used to assess repertoire richness: RTK rarefaction, the Chao1 estimator, and Recon v2.1 estimates of unobserved clonotypes. TCRdb limited this immuneACCESS table to in-frame rearrangements with V and J called. A share of clones is missing; checked studies link under half to unresolved V genes, and the rest is unexplained. For V, J and clone size, that table is used; D and trimming come from the DNA. Here the sample has hundreds of thousands of clones; over 60% occur a single time. Around 11% of the sample is held by the ten biggest clonotypes.

Healthy HIV-negative adults with no recently reported acute infections or vaccinations were included as donors. Every donor was a Caucasian adult living in Nashville, Tennessee, USA. For unsorted samples, roughly 90 million PBMCs were counted, and genomic DNA was extracted using the QIAamp DNA Blood Mini kit. Blood was obtained by leukapheresis, after which PBMCs were separated by Ficoll-Histopaque density gradient centrifugation and cryopreserved in liquid nitrogen vapor phase. For CDR1 and CDR2, the germline V gene lists SGDLS and YYNGEE. Trimming takes 3 bases off V and 5 bases off J; junction bases not matched to a gene: 15. The CDR3 runs 19 residues from the cysteine to the phenylalanine. The retained sequence is limited to the CDR3, 57 bases, with the frame set at the first base. Of note for this clone: Its antigen remains unidentified. Base-call qualities are not available, and no considerably larger clone is one nucleotide away.

Sequenced material: PBMCs. The receptor's source is a middle-aged woman in good health. Some clones in this sample may be carry-over from other donors' samples. Recombination connected TRBV9 to TRBJ2-1; the central 12 bases match TRBD2. DNA sequence: TGTGCCAGCAGCGGTCGACTAGCGGGAGTCTCATCGAAGAACAATGAGCAGTTCTTC. This is translated as CASSGRLAGVSSKNNEQFF.